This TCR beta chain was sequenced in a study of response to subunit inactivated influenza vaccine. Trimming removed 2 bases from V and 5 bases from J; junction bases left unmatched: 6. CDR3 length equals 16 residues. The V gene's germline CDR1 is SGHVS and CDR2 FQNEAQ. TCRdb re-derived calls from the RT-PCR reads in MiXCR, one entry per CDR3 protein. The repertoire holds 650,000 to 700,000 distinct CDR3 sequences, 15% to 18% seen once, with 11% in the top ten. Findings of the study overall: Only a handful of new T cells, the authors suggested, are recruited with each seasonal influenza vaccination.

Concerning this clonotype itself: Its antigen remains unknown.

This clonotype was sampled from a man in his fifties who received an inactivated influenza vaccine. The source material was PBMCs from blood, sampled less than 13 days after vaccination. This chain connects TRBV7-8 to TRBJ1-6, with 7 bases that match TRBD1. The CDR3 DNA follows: TGTGCCAGCAGCTTACTGCACGGGACAGATAATTCACCCCTCCACTTT. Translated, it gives CASSLLHGTDNSPLHF.